The T cell receptor beta chain described here comes from a study of response to subunit inactivated influenza vaccine. Points from the study as a whole: A suggestion made by the authors is that each seasonal influenza vaccination recruits few new T cells.

Via MiXCR, TCRdb re-called the RT-PCR reads, giving one row per CDR3 protein. Among about 780,000 distinct CDR3 sequences listed, under 20% were seen once. Germline CDR1 MNHEY, CDR2 SVGAGI. The CDR3 length is 14 residues. The V gene lost 0 bases and the J gene lost 8 bases, with 8 bases spanning the gap. This clonotype was seen more than once but under ten times. Antigen unknown. Specimen: PBMCs from blood, collected roughly 5 days after vaccination. The receptor's source is a man in his fifties or sixties who received an inactivated influenza vaccine. This chain joins TRBV6-5 and TRBJ1-6; D gene uncertain. The CDR3 nucleotides are TGTGCCAGCAGTTACTCCCCTTCTGATTCACCCCTCCACTTT. It translates to CASSYSPSDSPLHF.